The 26 T cell receptor beta chains below come from one sample, sequenced in a study of T cells expressing NK-cell markers. TCRdb re-called the 5' RACE reads; every CDR3 protein appears as one record, without DNA. The specimen's table records about 160,000 distinct CDR3 sequences. The sample was blood T cells: a sorted CD56 or NKG2C T cell subset, CD4+ or CD8+ T cells, or bulk PBMC T cells (not recorded which). These TCRs come from a woman between 18 and 70 years old in good health.

The J gene is TRBJ2-5, the V gene TRBV5-1; TCRdb calls TRBD2, which cannot be checked without DNA. Germline V gene data show CDR1 as SGHRS and CDR2 as YFSETQ. The length of the CDR3 is 17 residues. The CDR3 loop is CASSLGTSGFRRETQYF.

J is TRBJ1-5 and V is TRBV9; TCRdb lists TRBD1, though no DNA is available to test this call. The germline gives CDR1 SGDLS, CDR2 YYNGEE. The CDR3 is made up of 15 amino acids. The chain's CDR3 is CASSVAGGSNQPQHF.

This chain uses TRBV5-1 with TRBJ2-1; TCRdb's D call of TRBD1 is untestable without DNA. CDR1 is SGHRS, CDR2 YFSETQ, per germline. The CDR3 runs to 18 residues. CDR3 amino acids: CASSHPVGGQRAYNEQFF.

CDR3 loop: CASSPSRDTYNEQFF. J is TRBJ2-1 and V is TRBV7-8; TCRdb picks TRBD1, but there is no DNA to check that call. This CDR3 has 15 residues. Germline lookup yields CDR1 SGHVS and CDR2 FQNEAQ.

CDR3 loop: CASSMGTGGKNTEAFF. The chain joins TRBV7-9 to TRBJ1-1; TCRdb lists TRBD1, though no DNA is available to test this call. Germline V gene data show CDR1 as SEHNR and CDR2 as FQNEAQ (reference sequence). This CDR3 has 16 residues.

The chain combines TRBV7-9 with TRBJ1-5. Germline loops: CDR1 SEHNR, CDR2 FQNEAQ (reference sequence). CDR3 length: 14 amino acids. CDR3 residues: CASSLGFSNQPQHF.

CDR3 amino acids: CASSRGVAASYEQYF. The chain couples TRBV3-1 to TRBJ2-7; TCRdb's D gene call, TRBD2, goes unchecked for lack of DNA. Germline CDR1 reads LGHDT; CDR2 reads YNNKEL (reference sequence). This CDR3 has 15 residues.

The gene calls are TRBV5-6 and TRBJ1-1. The CDR3 spans 13 residues. Germline V gene sequence: CDR1 SGHDT, CDR2 YYEEEE. The CDR3 reads CASSWGRDTEAFF.

This chain connects TRBV12-3 or TRBV12-4 to TRBJ2-7; TCRdb selects TRBD2, and the lack of DNA leaves this call unchecked. The CDR3 is 15 residues long. CDR3 sequence reads: CASRREGQGPYEQYF.

V and J are TRBV11-1 and TRBJ2-1; lacking DNA, the TRBD2 call made by TCRdb goes unchecked. CDR1 is SGHAT and CDR2 is FQDESV in the germline V gene (reference sequence). The CDR3 is made up of 16 amino acids. CDR3 sequence: CASRSGPGLNTMTQFF.

The CDR3 sequence: CSARDVNEQFF. The rearrangement joins TRBV20-1 to TRBJ2-1. The CDR3 totals 11 residues. Germline assignment: CDR1 DFQATT and CDR2 SNEGSKA (reference sequence).

The J gene is TRBJ1-2, the V gene TRBV5-1. The germline V gene has CDR1 SGHRS and CDR2 YFSETQ. CDR3 size: 16 residues. The CDR3 sequence: CASSLVSAETNYGYTF.

The chain combines TRBV28 with TRBJ1-3. CDR3 size: 13 residues. The germline V gene encodes CDR1 MDHEN and CDR2 SYDVKM. CDR3 in amino acids: CASSIGGGNTIYF.

The chain links TRBV10-3 to TRBJ2-6; absent DNA, TCRdb's TRBD1 call cannot be checked. CDR1 is ENHRY, CDR2 SYGVKD, per germline. This CDR3 comprises 15 residues. CDR3 amino acids: CAISGVGTGANVLTF.

Here the CDR3 reads CSASSARWDGYTF. The chain joins TRBV20-1 to TRBJ1-2; with no DNA, the TCRdb D assignment of TRBD1 cannot be verified. Germline assignment: CDR1 DFQATT and CDR2 SNEGSKA (reference sequence). The CDR3 sequence is 13 residues long.

The chain couples TRBV4-1 to TRBJ2-7; TCRdb calls TRBD1, which cannot be checked without DNA. The CDR3 length is 15 residues. Germline assignment: CDR1 MGHRA and CDR2 YSYEKL. The CDR3 here is CASSHGTDSSYEQYF.

The chain carries TRBV20-1 and TRBJ1-4. Germline CDR1 DFQATT, CDR2 SNEGSKA (reference sequence). The CDR3 has 13 amino acids. The CDR3: CSARDMQEGKLFF.

The genes are TRBV5-1 and TRBJ2-7; without DNA, the TCRdb call of TRBD2 cannot be checked. Looked up from germline, CDR1 is SGHRS and CDR2 is YFSETQ. The CDR3 is 15 residues long. CDR3 region: CASSLGTSGIYEQYF.

V usage is TRBV3-1 and J usage is TRBJ2-1; with no DNA, the TCRdb D assignment of TRBD2 cannot be verified. In germline, CDR1 is LGHDT, CDR2 YNNKEL (reference sequence). The CDR3 totals 19 residues. Here the CDR3 reads CASSQDGLAVFSSYNEQFF.

This chain uses TRBV11-2 with TRBJ2-1; with no DNA, the TCRdb D assignment of TRBD2 cannot be verified. The germline CDR1 and CDR2 sequences are SGHAT and FQNNGV. This CDR3 region has 15 residues. This CDR3 reads CASSPSRGLNNEQFF.

V is TRBV7-8 and J is TRBJ1-5; TCRdb gives TRBD1 as the D gene, but with no DNA this cannot be confirmed. The CDR3 is 17 residues long. Looked up from germline, CDR1 is SGHVS and CDR2 is FQNEAQ. The CDR3 spells CASSLAPGQGARQPQHF.

The genes are TRBV5-1 and TRBJ2-5. CDR1 and CDR2 (germline): SGHRS, YFSETQ. The CDR3 runs to 13 residues. CDR3 protein: CASSLGVDAGQYF.

The genes are TRBV12-3 or TRBV12-4 and TRBJ1-5; no DNA is available, so the TRBD1 call from TCRdb remains unchecked. The CDR3 is made up of 14 amino acids. The CDR3 is CASSLRDLNQPQHF.

The chain recombines TRBV25-1 with TRBJ1-2. Per the germline V gene, CDR1 is MGHDK and CDR2 is SYGVNS. The CDR3 totals 13 residues. The CDR3 spells CASSEHRAYGYTF.

The chain carries TRBV18 and TRBJ2-5; without DNA, the TCRdb call of TRBD1 cannot be checked. The CDR3 is made up of 14 amino acids. Germline V gives CDR1 KGHSH, CDR2 LQKENI. CDR3 sequence reads: CASSPSGQGETQYF.

The chain combines TRBV19 with TRBJ2-1; the D call of TRBD2 rests on TCRdb alone, since no DNA is present to check it. This CDR3 region has 14 residues. Germline V gene sequence: CDR1 LNHDA, CDR2 SQIVND (reference sequence). The chain's CDR3 is CASGSGNSYNEQFF.